The 16 T cell receptor beta chains presented below share a single source sample, sequenced in a study of post-analysis software for immune sequencing data (dated by TCRdb to 2013 to 2016). What the authors observed across the whole study: Four to six TRBV segments, including TRBV5-6, TRBV5-1 and TRBV20-1, were significantly more frequent in patients than controls.

No antigens are known for them. Library preparation employed PCR. The sequencer was an Illumina HiSeq 2500. To reduce PCR and sequencing biases, unique molecular identifiers were built into the TCR beta cDNA libraries. The public reads were reanalyzed by TCRdb: fastp trimming at Q25, MiXCR alignment, in-frame beta chains only. Rows with one shared CDR3 protein collapse into an entry with the most common genes and DNA. Within this sample are about 770,000 distinct CDR3 sequences, with about 43% of them counted one time only. The ten largest clones represent 4% to 5% of the sample. Sequencing was carried out using blood. Source of these receptors: a girl aged 10 to 17 with multiple sclerosis.

This rearrangement joins TRBV11-2 to TRBJ2-3; tentatively, D is TRBD1 or TRBD2 (6 bases each). V was cut by 2 bases and J by 2 bases, with 17 bases left in between. The CDR3 is made up of 17 amino acids. The germline V gene has CDR1 SGHAT and CDR2 FQNNGV. CDR3 protein: CASSLWSGGGPTDTQYF. CDR3 DNA: TGTGCCAGCAGCTTATGGTCTGGAGGGGGGCCCACAGATACGCAGTATTTT.

This clonotype was counted a few times. The V gene is TRBV29-1, the J gene TRBJ2-1, with a possible D match to TRBD2 (6 bases). The V gene's germline CDR1 is SQVTM and CDR2 ANQGSEA. The CDR3 contains 14 residues. Between the trimmed V and J ends, which lost 6 bases and 8 bases, there was a span of 20 bases. DNA of the CDR3: TGCAGCGTCCCGTTGGTAGCGGCATTCGATGAGCAGTTCTTC. This gives the protein CSVPLVAAFDEQFF.

Written as DNA, the CDR3 is TGTGCCAGCAGCTACCGGGACCCCGACGGGGAGCTGTTTTTT. Translation: CASSYRDPDGELFF. The gene calls are TRBV7-2 and TRBJ2-2; tentatively, D is TRBD1 or TRBD2 (5 bases each). The CDR3 covers 14 residues. Per the germline V gene, CDR1 is SGHTA and CDR2 is FQGNSA. Trimming removed 4 bases from V and 7 bases from J, with 13 bases in between.

This chain uses TRBV7-3 with TRBJ2-7; TRBD1 aligns across 8 bases. Germline CDR1 reads SGHTA; CDR2 reads FQGTGA. The V segment lost 3 bases and the J segment 7 bases; nucleotides outside the gene matches: 2. CDR3 size: 12 residues. The CDR3 spells CASSFGQGEQYF. Here the CDR3 DNA reads TGTGCCAGCAGCTTCGGACAGGGTGAGCAGTACTTC.

The chain uses TRBV28 and TRBJ2-1; possible D gene TRBD2, 7 bases. The germline gives CDR1 MDHEN, CDR2 SYDVKM. The CDR3 totals 18 residues. The V gene lost 8 bases and the J gene lost 0 bases, with 23 bases spanning the gap. The CDR3 bases are TGTGCCAGCTGCGGGGAGAGAGCGGGACAAAGCTCCTACAATGAGCAGTTCTTC. This encodes CASCGERAGQSSYNEQFF.

In its sample, this clonotype was seen a few times. V is TRBV5-1 and J is TRBJ2-1; possibly TRBD1 for D (5 bases). CDR3 length: 12 residues. The V end lost 7 bases, the J end lost 5 bases, and 10 bases lay between the germline ends. Germline CDR1 SGHRS, CDR2 YFSETQ. CDR3 DNA sequence: TGCGCCAGCCACAAGGGGAACAATGAGCAGTTCTTC. This codes for CASHKGNNEQFF.

The V call is TRBV20-1, the J call TRBJ2-7, with 8 bases identical to TRBD2. The J segment lost 2 bases and the V segment lost 6 bases, leaving 9 bases of the junction unmatched. The germline CDR1 and CDR2 sequences are DFQATT and SNEGSKA (reference sequence). The CDR3 covers 14 residues. The CDR3 reads CSAVGLAQAYEQYF. The CDR3 nucleotides are TGCAGTGCAGTCGGACTAGCCCAGGCCTACGAGCAGTACTTC.

The rearrangement joins TRBV12-3 or TRBV12-4 to TRBJ2-2; 8 bases are shared with TRBD2. The ends lost 4 bases at V and 4 bases at J; junction bases unmatched: 8. The CDR3 extends over 16 amino acids. CDR3 in amino acids: CASSSFGGGFTGELFF. The DNA for the CDR3 is TGTGCCAGCAGTTCCTTCGGGGGGGGTTTCACCGGGGAGCTGTTTTTT.

This sequence joins TRBV20-1 and TRBJ1-2, with 7 bases aligning to TRBD1. Germline V gene sequence: CDR1 DFQATT, CDR2 SNEGSKA (reference sequence). V lost 1 base, J lost 6 bases, and 11 bases stayed unmatched. This CDR3 is 15 amino acids long. The CDR3 loop reads CSARGQGQSTHGYTF. CDR3 sequence (DNA): TGCAGTGCTAGAGGGCAGGGACAGTCCACCCATGGCTACACCTTC.

This clonotype appeared a few times. V gene TRBV7-2 combines with J gene TRBJ2-3; 10 bases are shared with TRBD2. Germline V gene lookup returns CDR1 SGHTA and CDR2 FQGNSA. This CDR3 region has 14 residues. V lost 7 bases and J lost 3; bases outside the gene matches: 4. CDR3 nucleotide sequence: TGTGCCAGCATCCCGGGACTAGCGACAGATACGCAGTATTTT. Translated, it gives CASIPGLATDTQYF. The full variable domain, rest sourced from reference TRBV7-2 and TRBJ2-3, is GAGVSQSPSNKVTEKGKDVELRCDPISGHTALYWYRQSLGQGLEFLIYFQGNSAPDKSGLPSDRFSAERTGGSVSTLTIQRTQQEDSAVYLCASIPGLATDTQYFGPGTRLTVL.

This clonotype turned up a few times. The gene calls are TRBV6-1 and TRBJ1-2; 8 bases are shared with TRBD1. Germline V lookup: CDR1 MNHNS, CDR2 SASEGT. This CDR3 has 14 residues. Trimming took 5 bases from V and 8 from J; bases not matched to a gene: 10. The CDR3: CASSQDRGREGYTF. The CDR3 DNA reads as TGTGCCAGCAGTCAAGACAGGGGAAGAGAGGGCTACACCTTC.

This chain joins TRBV10-3 and TRBJ2-7, with TRBD2 identical over 10 bases. The V gene's germline CDR1 is ENHRY and CDR2 SYGVKD. Germline trimming cut 6 bases from V and 3 bases from J; bases unmatched to any gene: 5. CDR3 length: 14 amino acids. DNA of the CDR3: TGTGCCATCAGAGGGACTAGCGTTGACTACGAGCAGTACTTC. This translates into CAIRGTSVDYEQYF.

V and J are TRBV25-1 and TRBJ1-1; D unresolved. The CDR3 sequence is 17 residues long. Germline loops: CDR1 MGHDK, CDR2 SYGVNS. Trimming shortened V by 0 bases and J by 0 bases, and 14 bases separated the two germline ends. Here the CDR3 DNA reads TGTGCCAGCAGTGAATATTTTGCTCCCCTTATGAACACTGAAGCTTTCTTT. Translating gives CASSEYFAPLMNTEAFF.

The V and J genes are TRBV28 and TRBJ2-5; D may be TRBD1 (5 bases). Germline CDR1 reads MDHEN; CDR2 reads SYDVKM. V gave up 4 bases and J gave up 1 base, with 13 bases separating them. This CDR3 region has 15 residues. For the CDR3, the DNA is TGTGCCAGCAGTTCGCGGACGGACACCCAAGAGACCCAGTACTTC. It translates to CASSSRTDTQETQYF.

The V gene is TRBV20-1, the J gene TRBJ2-3; the D gene could be TRBD1 or TRBD2 (5 bases each). This CDR3 has 13 residues. Trimming pared 5 bases from V and 5 bases from J, leaving 14 bases between. Germline CDR1 DFQATT, CDR2 SNEGSKA (reference sequence). The CDR3 DNA is TGCAGTGCTGCCCCCGGGGCGGGAGATACGCAGTATTTT. Translating it yields CSAAPGAGDTQYF.

The V gene is TRBV4-1, the J gene TRBJ2-7; 9 bases match TRBD1. The CDR3 spans 15 residues. Germline trimming cut 1 base from V and 7 bases from J; bases unmatched to any gene: 8. The germline CDR1 and CDR2 sequences are MGHRA and YSYEKL. The CDR3 loop reads CASSQAQGALREQYF. The CDR3, as DNA: TGCGCCAGCAGCCAAGCACAGGGGGCCCTTCGGGAGCAGTACTTC.